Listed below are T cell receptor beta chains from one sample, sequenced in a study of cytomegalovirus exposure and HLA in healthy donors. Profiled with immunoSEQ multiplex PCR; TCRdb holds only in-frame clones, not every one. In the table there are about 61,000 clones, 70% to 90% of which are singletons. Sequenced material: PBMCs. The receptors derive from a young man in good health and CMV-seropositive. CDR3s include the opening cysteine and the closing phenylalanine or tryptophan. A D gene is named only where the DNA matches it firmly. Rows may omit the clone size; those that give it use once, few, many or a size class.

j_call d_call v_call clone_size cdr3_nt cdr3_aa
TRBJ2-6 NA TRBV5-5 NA TGTGCCAGCAATCAGCGGTTCTCTGGGGCCAACGTCCTGACTTTC CASNQRFSGANVLTF
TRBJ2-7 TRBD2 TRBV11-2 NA TGTGCCAGCAGCTTACAACTAGCGGGAAGCTCCTACGAGCAGTACTTC CASSLQLAGSSYEQYF
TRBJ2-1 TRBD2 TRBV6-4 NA TGTGCCAGCAGTGACATAGCGGGAGATGCAGATGAGCAGTTCTTC CASSDIAGDADEQFF
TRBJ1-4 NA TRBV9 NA TGTGCCAGCAGCAGACAGACTAATGAAAAACTGTTTTTT CASSRQTNEKLFF
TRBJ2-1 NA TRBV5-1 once TGCGCCAGCAGCTTAGGGGGAGGGCCGGGTGAGCAGTTCTTC CASSLGGGPGEQFF
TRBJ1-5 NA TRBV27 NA TGTGCCAGCAGTTACATCAATCAGCCCCAGCATTTT CASSYINQPQHF
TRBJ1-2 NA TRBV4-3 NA TGCGCCAGCAGCCAAGATTGGGGGGGGCTCCGTGGCTACACCTTC CASSQDWGGLRGYTF
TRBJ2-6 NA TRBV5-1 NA TGCGCCAGCAGCTCTCAAACGGGAGTTGCCGGGGCCAACGTCCTGACTTTC CASSSQTGVAGANVLTF
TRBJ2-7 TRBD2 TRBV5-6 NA TGTGCCAGCAGCTTGGCCCAACTAGCGGGAGGTACCTACGAGCAGTACTTC CASSLAQLAGGTYEQYF
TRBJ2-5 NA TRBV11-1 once TGTGCCAGCAGCTTAGCTGGTCAGTTGGAGACCCAGTACTTC CASSLAGQLETQYF
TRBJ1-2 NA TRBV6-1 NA TGTGCCAGCAGTTTCGACAGCTATGGCTACACCTTC CASSFDSYGYTF
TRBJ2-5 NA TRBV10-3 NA TGTGCCATCAGCTCCCAGAGGGTGGAAGAGACCCAGTACTTC CAISSQRVEETQYF
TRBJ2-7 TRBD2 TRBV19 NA TGTGCCAGTAGTATAGGCCCTAGCGGGATCAACGAGCAGTACTTC CASSIGPSGINEQYF
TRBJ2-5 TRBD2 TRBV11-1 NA TGTGCCAGCAGCTTAGGTTCTAGCGGGAGATCGGAGACCCAGTACTTC CASSLGSSGRSETQYF
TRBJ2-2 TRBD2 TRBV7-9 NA TGTGCCAGCAGCAAACCGACTAGCGGGAGACCCAGGACCGGGGAGCTGTTTTTT CASSKPTSGRPRTGELFF
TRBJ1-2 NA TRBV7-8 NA TGTGCCAGCAGCTTAGGCGGATCTAACTATGGCTACACCTTC CASSLGGSNYGYTF
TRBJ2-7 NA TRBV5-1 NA TGCGCCAGCAGCTTGGGTGTTAGTGAAATCGAGCAGTACTTC CASSLGVSEIEQYF
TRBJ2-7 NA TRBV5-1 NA TGCGCCAGCAGCTTGGGGGGCGGATCCTCCTACGAGCAGTACTTC CASSLGGGSSYEQYF
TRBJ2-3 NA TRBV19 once TGTGCCAGTAGTACGGACTGGAACGCGCAGTATTTT CASSTDWNAQYF
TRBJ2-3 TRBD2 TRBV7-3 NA TGTGCCAGCAGCTTAACGGGGGGAACTAGCGGAAGCACAGATACGCAGTATTTT CASSLTGGTSGSTDTQYF
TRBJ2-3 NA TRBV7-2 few TGTGCCAGCAGCTTAGCCCAGAGCACAGATACGCAGTATTTT CASSLAQSTDTQYF
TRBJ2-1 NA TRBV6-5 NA TGTGCCAGCAGTTACTCAAGACTATCCTACAATGAGCAGTTCTTC CASSYSRLSYNEQFF
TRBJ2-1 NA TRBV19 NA TGTGCCAGTAGTATGTGGGCGAGCAATGAGCAGTTCTTC CASSMWASNEQFF
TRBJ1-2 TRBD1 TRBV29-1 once TGCAGCGTTGAATCCGGGGACAGCGGGGGCTACACCTTC CSVESGDSGGYTF
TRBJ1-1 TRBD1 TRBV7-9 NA TGTGCCAGCAGCCCGCCGGACAGGGACACTGAAGCTTTCTTT CASSPPDRDTEAFF
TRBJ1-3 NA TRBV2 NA TGTGCCAGCAGTGACAGATACTCTGGAAACACCATATATTTT CASSDRYSGNTIYF
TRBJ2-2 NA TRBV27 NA TGTGCCAGCAGTCCCCGGACAGTAAGGCTGAACACCGGGGAGCTGTTTTTT CASSPRTVRLNTGELFF
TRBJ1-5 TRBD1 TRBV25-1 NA TGTGCCAGCAGTCCCCGGGACAGGGTCGCTCAGCCCCAGCATTTT CASSPRDRVAQPQHF
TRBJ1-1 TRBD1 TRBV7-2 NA TGTGCCAGCAGCATCACCGGGACAGGGATCACTGAAGCTTTCTTT CASSITGTGITEAFF
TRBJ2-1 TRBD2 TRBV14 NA TGTGCCAGCAGCCAAGATCCAGCGGGAGGGCCTCGATCCTACAATGAGCAGTTCTTC CASSQDPAGGPRSYNEQFF
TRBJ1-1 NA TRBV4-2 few TGTGCCAGCAGCCAAGAACGGGGGGCAGGGTACACTGAAGCTTTCTTT CASSQERGAGYTEAFF
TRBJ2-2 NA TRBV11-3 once TGTGCCAGCAGCCCTGGGAACGGAGGGGGGGCCGGGGAGCTGTTTTTT CASSPGNGGGAGELFF
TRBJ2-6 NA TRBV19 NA TGTGCCAGTAGTCCACAGTCCTCTGGGGCCAACGTCCTGACTTTC CASSPQSSGANVLTF
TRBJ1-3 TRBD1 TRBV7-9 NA TGTGCCAGCAGCTTATCACCGCAGACAGGGGCTGGAAACACCATATATTTT CASSLSPQTGAGNTIYF
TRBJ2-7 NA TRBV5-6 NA TGTGCCAGCAGCTTTATCCTTAGGCGGGATGTCCTTCCCGTCTACGAGCAGTACTTC CASSFILRRDVLPVYEQYF
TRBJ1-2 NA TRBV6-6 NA TGTGCCAGCAGTCCTAGGGGCAACTATGGCTACACCTTC CASSPRGNYGYTF
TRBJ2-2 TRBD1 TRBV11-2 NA TGTGCCAGCAGCCGGATGGGACAGGCTTTTACCGGGGAGCTGTTTTTT CASSRMGQAFTGELFF
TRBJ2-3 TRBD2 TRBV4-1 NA TGCGCCAGCAGCCCTCTTGGGGCGGGAGGCATGATTGGAGATACGCAGTATTTT CASSPLGAGGMIGDTQYF
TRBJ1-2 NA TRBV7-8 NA TGTGCCAGCAGCGGGACACGCAGCTATGGCTACACCTTC CASSGTRSYGYTF
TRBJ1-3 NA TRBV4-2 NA TGTGCCAGCAGCCAAGAAAGGATTAAGGCGGCAGGGACTGGAAACACCATATATTTT CASSQERIKAAGTGNTIYF
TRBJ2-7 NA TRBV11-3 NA TGTGCCAGCAGCTTAGGCTCCGGGAAGTACGAGCAGTACTTC CASSLGSGKYEQYF